This passage covers 32 T cell receptor beta chains from one sample sequenced in a study of CD8+ T cells in alopecia areata. After isolation, RNA underwent reverse transcription to generate cDNA as the sequencing template. Libraries were prepared by immunoSEQ multiplex PCR; TCRdb keeps only in-frame clonotypes and omits some of them. There are approximately 100,000 clones in the sample; approximately 60% occur only once, and around 8.5% lies in the top ten. The sample comprised CD4+ T cells sorted from blood. The source is a human donor in good health.

The V and J genes are TRBV4-2 and TRBJ2-1, with 7 bases matching TRBD2. The trim removed 1 base at V and 4 bases at J, leaving 7 bases unmatched. The CDR3 runs to 16 residues. Germline CDR1 and CDR2: LGHNA and YNFKEQ. CDR3 sequence reads: CASSQVAGERYNEQFF. As DNA, the CDR3 is TGTGCCAGCAGCCAAGTGGCGGGGGAAAGATACAATGAGCAGTTCTTC.

The chain recombines TRBV5-4 with TRBJ2-5, with D possibly being TRBD2 (7 bases). The germline CDR1 and CDR2 sequences are SGHNT and YYREEE (reference sequence). V was shortened by 4 bases and J by 5 bases, with 15 bases between the two germline ends. CDR3 length: 14 residues. CDR3 amino acids: CASSTRGPVETQYF. As DNA, the CDR3 is TGTGCCAGCAGCACGCGGGGGCCCGTGGAGACCCAGTACTTC.

The table lists this clone with a few counts. The chain recombines TRBV25-1 with TRBJ2-7; D might be TRBD2 (6 bases). CDR1 is MGHDK and CDR2 is SYGVNS in the germline V gene. This CDR3 spans 16 amino acids. Trimming left V 3 bases short and J 0 bases short, with 15 bases between. DNA of the CDR3: TGTGCCAGCAGTGACATCGGGACTCCGAGCTCCTACGAGCAGTACTTC. This codes for CASSDIGTPSSYEQYF.

This chain links TRBV4-1 with TRBJ1-1; D is ambiguous. Looked up from germline, CDR1 is MGHRA and CDR2 is YSYEKL. This CDR3 is built from 13 residues. Trimming removed 1 base at V and 1 base at J, with 4 bases between. For the CDR3, the DNA is TGCGCCAGCAGCCAAGGCGGGAACACTGAAGCTTTCTTT. Amino acids: CASSQGGNTEAFF.

This chain connects TRBV30 to TRBJ1-5; D gene uncertain. V dropped 0 bases and J dropped 5 bases, with 8 bases sitting between them. The CDR3 totals 13 residues. Germline V gene data show CDR1 as GTSNPN and CDR2 as SVGIG (reference sequence). The CDR3 region is CAWSVEGDQPQHF. The CDR3 region has the DNA TGTGCCTGGAGTGTAGAAGGCGATCAGCCCCAGCATTTT.

This CDR3 is CASSAGIETQYF. As DNA, the CDR3 is TGTGCCAGCAGCGCGGGGATTGAGACCCAGTACTTC. The J gene is TRBJ2-5, the V gene TRBV7-8, with D maybe TRBD2 (6 bases). The CDR3 consists of 12 residues. Trimming took off 5 bases at V and 5 bases at J, with 9 bases between the two ends. Germline assignment: CDR1 SGHVS and CDR2 FQNEAQ.

The rearrangement uses TRBV7-2 and TRBJ2-5, with 8 bases aligning to TRBD2. This CDR3 spans 14 amino acids. The V gene's germline CDR1 is SGHTA and CDR2 FQGNSA. V lost 10 bases, J lost 2 bases, and 9 bases stayed unmatched. This CDR3 reads CATGRQRGQETQYF. CDR3 in DNA: TGTGCCACCGGGAGACAGCGGGGGCAAGAGACCCAGTACTTC.

The rearrangement joins TRBV25-1 to TRBJ1-2; TRBD1 matches at 8 bases. The J segment lost 1 base and the V segment lost 6 bases, leaving 7 bases of the junction unmatched. CDR1 and CDR2 (germline): MGHDK, SYGVNS. This CDR3 has 15 residues. This CDR3 is CASSPRTGNNYGYTF. The DNA of the CDR3 is TGTGCCAGCAGCCCCCGGACAGGGAATAACTATGGCTACACCTTC.

In its sample, this clone was seen once. The CDR3: CASSLGPTDTQYF. The CDR3 nucleotides read TGTGCCAGCTCACTGGGACCCACAGATACGCAGTATTTT. The V and J genes are TRBV18 and TRBJ2-3, with D possibly called TRBD1 or TRBD2 (5 bases each). CDR1 is KGHSH, CDR2 LQKENI, per germline. This CDR3 spans 13 amino acids. Trimming took off 4 bases at V and 2 bases at J, with 7 bases between the two ends.

This clone was detected a few times. The chain couples TRBV21-1 to TRBJ1-5. TRBV21-1 is reported as a pseudogene. This CDR3 region has 12 residues. CDR3 loop: CASSKFNQPQHF. Written as DNA, the CDR3 is TGTGCCAGCAGCAAATTCAATCAGCCCCAGCATTTT.

This chain links TRBV19 with TRBJ2-1; the match to TRBD2 covers 8 bases. The length of the CDR3 is 15 residues. Losses at the gene ends were 4 bases for V and 2 bases for J; bases not matched to a gene: 4. In germline, CDR1 is LNHDA, CDR2 SQIVND (reference sequence). CDR3 loop: CASSTLAAPYNEQFF. The CDR3 DNA sequence: TGTGCCAGTAGTACACTAGCGGCCCCCTACAATGAGCAGTTCTTC. Supplemented by reference TRBV19 and TRBJ2-1, the full variable domain reads DGGITQSPKYLFRKEGQNVTLSCEQNLNHDAMYWYRQDPGQGLRLIYYSQIVNDFQKGDIAEGYSVSREKKESFPLTVTSAQKNPTAFYLCASSTLAAPYNEQFFGPGTRLTVL.

This clone was detected a few times. CDR3 DNA sequence: TGTGCCAGCAGTTACTCGTTGGGGGTAAACGAGCAGTACTTC. Its translation is CASSYSLGVNEQYF. The chain joins TRBV6-5 to TRBJ2-7; D may correspond to TRBD1 or TRBD2 (5 bases each). The CDR3 totals 14 residues. Germline CDR1 MNHEY, CDR2 SVGAGI. V was cut by 0 bases and J by 5 bases, with 11 bases left in between.

The chain joins TRBV30 to TRBJ2-1; no clear D. V was trimmed by 0 bases and J by 8 bases, leaving 8 bases between them. CDR3 length: 12 residues. Germline V CDR1 and CDR2: GTSNPN, SVGIG (reference sequence). CDR3 bases: TGTGCCTGGAGTGTAAGAGGCCATGAGCAGTTCTTC. It is translated as CAWSVRGHEQFF.

This clone was recorded a few times. The J gene is TRBJ1-6, the V gene TRBV5-6, with D possibly matching TRBD1 (6 bases). This CDR3 spans 14 amino acids. V was cut by 5 bases and J by 6 bases, with 12 bases left in between. Germline-derived CDR1 and CDR2 are SGHDT and YYEEEE. The chain's CDR3 is CASRTGFTNSPLHF. The CDR3 bases are TGTGCCAGCAGGACAGGATTCACTAATTCACCCCTCCACTTT.

This clone was observed a few times. The gene calls are TRBV6-6 and TRBJ1-4; 10 bases agree with TRBD1. Germline loops: CDR1 MNHNY, CDR2 SVGAGI (reference sequence). This CDR3 has 14 amino acids. With 5 bases clipped from V and 10 bases from J, the junction kept 7 bases outside the gene matches. DNA of the CDR3: TGTGCCAGCAGTACCCCGACAGGGGGCAGAAAACTGTTTTTT. This codes for CASSTPTGGRKLFF.

The chain combines TRBV2 with TRBJ2-5; D is perhaps TRBD2 (5 bases). This CDR3 has 14 amino acids. The germline CDR1 and CDR2 sequences are SNHLY and FYNNEI. The ends were cut back, 1 base at V and 7 bases at J, with 13 bases in the middle. The CDR3 protein is CASSEGPLSGTQYF. In DNA, the CDR3 is TGTGCCAGCAGTGAAGGGCCTCTGAGCGGGACCCAGTACTTC. The full variable domain, rest sourced from reference TRBV2 and TRBJ2-5, is EPEVTQTPSHQVTQMGQEVILRCVPISNHLYFYWYRQILGQKVEFLVSFYNNEISEKSEIFDDQFSVERPDGSNFTLKIRSTKLEDSAMYFCASSEGPLSGTQYFGPGTRLLVL.

The V gene is TRBV29-1, the J gene TRBJ2-1; TRBD1 aligns across 8 bases. The CDR3 totals 15 residues. CDR1 SQVTM and CDR2 ANQGSEA come from the germline V gene. Germline trimming cut 3 bases from V and 1 base from J; bases unmatched to any gene: 5. The CDR3 loop reads CSVDRGQRSYNEQFF. As DNA, the CDR3 is TGCAGCGTTGACAGGGGGCAAAGGTCCTACAATGAGCAGTTCTTC.

This clone was detected a few times. The V and J genes are TRBV29-1 and TRBJ1-4; possible D gene TRBD1, 6 bases. CDR1 and CDR2 from the germline V gene are SQVTM and ANQGSEA. Trimming left V 6 bases short and J 7 bases short, with 12 bases between. This CDR3 is built from 12 residues. In DNA, the CDR3 is TGCAGCGTGGCAGGGGAGGGTGAAAAACTGTTTTTT. It translates to CSVAGEGEKLFF. The full variable domain, in which reference TRBV29-1 and TRBJ1-4 provide the parts outside the CDR3, is SAVISQKPSRDICQRGTSLTIQCQVDSQVTMMFWYRQQPGQSLTLIATANQGSEATYESGFVIDKFPISRPNLTFSTLTVSNMSPEDSSIYLCSVAGEGEKLFFGSGTQLSVL.

V gene TRBV5-1 combines with J gene TRBJ2-1; TRBD2 is a possible D gene (5 bases). Between the trimmed V and J ends, which lost 0 bases and 2 bases, there was a span of 9 bases. The CDR3 totals 15 residues. Germline loops: CDR1 SGHRS, CDR2 YFSETQ. For the CDR3, the DNA is TGCGCCAGCAGCTTGGGACGGGGAGCCTACAATGAGCAGTTCTTC. Residues: CASSLGRGAYNEQFF.

The genes are TRBV5-6 and TRBJ1-6, with D perhaps matching TRBD1 (6 bases). V lost 0 bases, J lost 8 bases, and 15 bases lay in between. There are 16 residues in the CDR3. Per germline, CDR1 SGHDT and CDR2 YYEEEE. CDR3 DNA sequence: TGTGCCAGCAGCTTGGAACAGGGCCGGTTGGATTCACCCCTCCACTTT. Amino acid sequence: CASSLEQGRLDSPLHF.

CDR3 amino acids: CASSFRTGELFF. The CDR3 bases are TGTGCCAGCAGTTTCCGTACCGGGGAGCTGTTTTTT. The chain couples TRBV27 to TRBJ2-2; D is unresolved. The CDR3 length is 12 residues. In germline, CDR1 is MNHEY, CDR2 SMNVEV (reference sequence). V lost 3 bases to trimming and J lost 5 bases, with 4 bases between them.

The chain recombines TRBV19 with TRBJ1-5; no clear D gene. The CDR3 is made up of 13 amino acids. CDR1 and CDR2 (germline): LNHDA, SQIVND (reference sequence). The V gene lost 5 bases and the J gene lost 0 bases, with 5 bases spanning the gap. DNA for the CDR3: TGTGCCAGTAGTTTGGCTAGCAATCAGCCCCAGCATTTT. Its translation is CASSLASNQPQHF.

This sequence joins TRBV25-1 and TRBJ2-1; TRBD2 agrees at 11 bases. Trimming cost V 3 bases and J 2 bases; bases outside gene matches: 9. Germline assignment: CDR1 MGHDK and CDR2 SYGVNS. The CDR3 has 18 amino acids. CDR3 sequence: CASSDSPRLAGTYNEQFF. CDR3 bases: TGTGCCAGCAGTGATTCTCCCCGACTAGCGGGGACCTACAATGAGCAGTTCTTC.

This clone is a singleton in its sample. The DNA for the CDR3 is TGTGCCAGCAGCCAAATCGGGTTTAACGGTAACTCACCCCTCCACTTT. The encoded protein is CASSQIGFNGNSPLHF. This chain uses TRBV14 with TRBJ1-6; D not resolved. The germline V gene has CDR1 SGHDN and CDR2 FVKESK. V was pared by 2 bases and J by 10 bases, with 18 bases between. The CDR3 spans 16 residues.

The chain uses TRBV6-1 and TRBJ1-1, with TRBD1 as a possible D gene (5 bases). The CDR3 has 14 residues. Trimming removed 4 bases at V and 0 bases at J, with 9 bases between. CDR1 and CDR2 (germline): MNHNS, SASEGT. CDR3 in amino acids: CASSARVMNTEAFF. Written as DNA, the CDR3 is TGTGCCAGCAGTGCCAGGGTCATGAACACTGAAGCTTTCTTT.

The CDR3 coding sequence is TGCGCCAGCAGAGGACAGGCCAAAAACATTCAGTACTTC. It yields the protein CASRGQAKNIQYF. The chain is built from TRBV23-1 and TRBJ2-4, with D possibly TRBD1 on 6 matching bases. TRBV23-1 is assigned to the ORF class and has an uncertain function. CDR3 length equals 13 residues. V was cut by 6 bases and J by 1 base, with 7 bases left in between.

The chain combines TRBV6-6 with TRBJ2-7; D remains unclear. CDR1 and CDR2 (germline): MNHNY, SVGAGI (reference sequence). This CDR3 has 11 residues. Trimming removed 5 bases at V and 4 bases at J, with 6 bases between. CDR3 coding DNA: TGTGCCAGCAGTACCATATACGAGCAGTACTTC. Translated, it gives CASSTIYEQYF.

The chain employs TRBV5-1 and TRBJ2-5; D not resolved. Germline lookup yields CDR1 SGHRS and CDR2 YFSETQ. This CDR3 has 12 residues. V gave up 1 base and J gave up 5 bases, with 6 bases separating them. The CDR3 loop is CASSLSGETQYF. CDR3 sequence (DNA): TGCGCCAGCAGCTTGTCCGGTGAGACCCAGTACTTC. The variable domain in full, with the rest retrieved from reference TRBV5-1 and TRBJ2-5, is KAGVTQTPRYLIKTRGQQVTLSCSPISGHRSVSWYQQTPGQGLQFLFEYFSETQRNKGNFPGRFSGRQFSNSRSEMNVSTLELGDSALYLCASSLSGETQYFGPGTRLLVL.

This CDR3 is CASSQGQTTNYGYTF. CDR3 bases: TGTGCCAGCAGCCAAGGTCAGACTACTAACTATGGCTACACCTTC. The genes are TRBV4-2 and TRBJ1-2; D is unresolved. CDR3 length: 15 residues. V lost 1 base and J 0 bases, leaving 9 bases between the germline ends. CDR1 and CDR2 (germline): LGHNA, YNFKEQ.

The V and J genes are TRBV2 and TRBJ2-1; maybe TRBD1 (6 bases). Per germline, CDR1 SNHLY and CDR2 FYNNEI. V gave up 4 bases and J gave up 8 bases, with 12 bases separating them. This CDR3 has 13 residues. The CDR3 reads CASSVSGGDEQFF. The CDR3, as DNA: TGTGCCAGCAGTGTTTCTGGGGGCGATGAGCAGTTCTTC.

The V and J genes are TRBV25-1 and TRBJ1-1; D remains unclear. Germline lookup yields CDR1 MGHDK and CDR2 SYGVNS. The CDR3 extends over 13 amino acids. V was pared by 4 bases and J by 7 bases, with 13 bases between. The chain's CDR3 is CASSGVGLNEAFF. DNA of the CDR3: TGTGCCAGCAGTGGGGTGGGTCTAAATGAAGCTTTCTTT.

The V call is TRBV18, the J call TRBJ2-7; D call uncertain. The germline V and J ends were trimmed by 3 bases and 7 bases, with 10 bases remaining between them. CDR1 and CDR2 (germline): KGHSH, LQKENI. The CDR3 sequence is 12 residues long. This CDR3 is CASSPSLGEQYF. As DNA, the CDR3 is TGTGCCAGCTCACCGTCCCTCGGGGAGCAGTACTTC. Variable domain in full (rest from reference TRBV18 and TRBJ2-7): NAGVMQNPRHLVRRRGQEARLRCSPMKGHSHVYWYRQLPEEGLKFMVYLQKENIIDESGMPKERFSAEFPKEGPSILRIQQVVRGDSAAYFCASSPSLGEQYFGPGTRLTVT.